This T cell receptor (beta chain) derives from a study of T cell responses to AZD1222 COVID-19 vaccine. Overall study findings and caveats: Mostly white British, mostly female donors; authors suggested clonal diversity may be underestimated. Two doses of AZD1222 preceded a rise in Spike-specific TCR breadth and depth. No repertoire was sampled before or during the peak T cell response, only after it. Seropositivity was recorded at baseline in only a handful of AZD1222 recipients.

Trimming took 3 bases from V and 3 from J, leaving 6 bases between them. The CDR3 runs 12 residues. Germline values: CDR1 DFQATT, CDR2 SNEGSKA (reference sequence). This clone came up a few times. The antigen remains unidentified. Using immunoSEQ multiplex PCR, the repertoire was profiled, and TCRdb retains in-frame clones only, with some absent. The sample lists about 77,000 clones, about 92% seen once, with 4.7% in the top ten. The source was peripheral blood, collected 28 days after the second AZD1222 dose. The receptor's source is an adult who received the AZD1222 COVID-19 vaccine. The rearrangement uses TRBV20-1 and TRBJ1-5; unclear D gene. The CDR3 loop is CSASGPNQPQHF. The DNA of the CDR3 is TGCAGTGCTAGTGGTCCCAATCAGCCCCAGCATTTT.